This TCR beta chain was retrieved from a study of regulatory T cells in long-lasting Graves disease. The length of the CDR3 is 11 residues. Germline V CDR1 and CDR2: SQVTM, ANQGSEA. V was shortened by 3 bases and J by 4 bases, with 6 bases between the two germline ends. Construction of TCR beta libraries relied on iRepertoire HTBI primers and on Arm-PCR targeting CDR3 regions. Each CDR3 protein is one row after TCRdb ran MiXCR on the multiplex PCR reads. The table has around 420,000 distinct CDR3 sequences, 15% to 17% seen once. This clonotype was detected a few times. Regarding time point: newly diagnosed GD, antithyroid drugs for less than 3 months. With RNA extracted from PBMCs as input, the TCR library was made.

The specimen was peripheral blood mononuclear cells (PBMCs), collected at new diagnosis, from a patient treated with antithyroid drugs. The TCR originated in a female donor with Graves disease. The V call is TRBV29-1, the J call TRBJ1-1; D not certain. The CDR3 loop is CSVDRSTEAFF. The CDR3 bases are TGCAGCGTTGATCGGAGCACTGAAGCTTTCTTT.